Listed below are T cell receptor beta chains from one sample, sequenced in a study of human T cells and chemical hapten exposure. One entry per CDR3 protein results from TCRdb running MiXCR on the RACE reads. The sample has 150,000 to 200,000 distinct CDR3 sequences, roughly a quarter seen once; the top ten hold about 2.1%. Material: whole blood, obtained in connection with sensitization to the hapten diphenylcyclopropenone (DPC). The receptors originated from a woman under 30 with alopecia areata. Some clones in this sample may be carry-over from other donors' samples. Both conserved end residues are part of each CDR3.

TRBV7-2	TRBJ2-1	CASSLGTSYNEQFF
TRBV28	TRBJ2-3	CASSPTRQGTDTQYF
TRBV7-2	TRBJ1-1	CASSFGTARTGEAFF
TRBV6-6	TRBJ2-6	CASSSGGMEGANVLTF
TRBV5-1	TRBJ2-1	CASSLISPGGPTYNEQFF
TRBV3-1	TRBJ2-7	CASSQETGNLYEQYF
TRBV7-2	TRBJ2-3	CASSLDFGDTQYF
TRBV5-1	TRBJ1-2	CASSMFWTGDGYTF
TRBV7-9	TRBJ2-2	CASSAKLFDGELFF
TRBV4-1	TRBJ2-1	CASSPLSGGFYNEQFF
TRBV4-2	TRBJ2-7	CASSPSRDHSYEQYF